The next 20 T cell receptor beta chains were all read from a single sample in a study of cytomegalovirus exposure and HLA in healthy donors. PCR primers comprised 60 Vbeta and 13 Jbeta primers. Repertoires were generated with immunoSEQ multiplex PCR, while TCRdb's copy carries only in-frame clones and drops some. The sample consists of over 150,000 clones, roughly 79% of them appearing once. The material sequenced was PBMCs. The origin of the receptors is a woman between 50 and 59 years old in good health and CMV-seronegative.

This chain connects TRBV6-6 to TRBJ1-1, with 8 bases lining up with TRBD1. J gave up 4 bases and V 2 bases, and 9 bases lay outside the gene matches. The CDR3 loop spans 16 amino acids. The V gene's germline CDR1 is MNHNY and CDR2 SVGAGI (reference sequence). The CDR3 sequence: CASSYDPGGLGTEAFF. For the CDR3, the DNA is TGTGCCAGCAGTTACGATCCAGGGGGCCTGGGCACTGAAGCTTTCTTT.

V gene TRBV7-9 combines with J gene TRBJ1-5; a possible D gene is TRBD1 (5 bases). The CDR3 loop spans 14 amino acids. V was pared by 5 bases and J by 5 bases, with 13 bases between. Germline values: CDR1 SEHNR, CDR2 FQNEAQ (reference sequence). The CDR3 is CASSAGWGDQPQHF. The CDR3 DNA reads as TGTGCCAGCAGCGCCGGATGGGGGGATCAGCCCCAGCATTTT.

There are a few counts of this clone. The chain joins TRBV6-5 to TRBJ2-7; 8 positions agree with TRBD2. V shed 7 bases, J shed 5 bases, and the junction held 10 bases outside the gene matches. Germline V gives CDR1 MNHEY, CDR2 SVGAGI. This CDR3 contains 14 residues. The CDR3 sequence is CASTTGLEGHEQYF. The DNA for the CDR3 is TGTGCCAGCACTACGGGACTAGAAGGTCACGAGCAGTACTTC.

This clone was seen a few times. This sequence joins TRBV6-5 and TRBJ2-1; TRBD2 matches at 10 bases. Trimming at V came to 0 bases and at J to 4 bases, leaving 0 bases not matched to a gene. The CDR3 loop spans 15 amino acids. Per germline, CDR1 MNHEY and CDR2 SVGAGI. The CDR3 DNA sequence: TGTGCCAGCAGTTACTCAGCGGGAGGGTACAATGAGCAGTTCTTC. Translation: CASSYSAGGYNEQFF.

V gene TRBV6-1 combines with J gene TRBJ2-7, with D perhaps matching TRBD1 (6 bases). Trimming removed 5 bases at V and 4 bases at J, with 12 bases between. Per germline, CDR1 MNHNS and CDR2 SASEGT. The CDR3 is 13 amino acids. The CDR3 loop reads CASSQDSFYEQYF. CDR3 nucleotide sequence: TGTGCCAGCAGTCAGGACAGTTTTTACGAGCAGTACTTC.

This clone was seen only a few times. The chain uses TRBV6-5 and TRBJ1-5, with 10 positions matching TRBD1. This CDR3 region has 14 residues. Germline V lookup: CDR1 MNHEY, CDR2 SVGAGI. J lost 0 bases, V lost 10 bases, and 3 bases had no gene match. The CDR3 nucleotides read TGTGCCACCGGGACAGGGGATAGCAATCAGCCCCAGCATTTT. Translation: CATGTGDSNQPQHF.

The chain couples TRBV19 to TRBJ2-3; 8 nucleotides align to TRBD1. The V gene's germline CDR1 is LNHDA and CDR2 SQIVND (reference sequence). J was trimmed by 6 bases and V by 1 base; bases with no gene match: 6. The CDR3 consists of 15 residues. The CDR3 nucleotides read TGTGCCAGTAGTATAGTAACAGGGGGAGTGGATACGCAGTATTTT. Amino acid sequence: CASSIVTGGVDTQYF.

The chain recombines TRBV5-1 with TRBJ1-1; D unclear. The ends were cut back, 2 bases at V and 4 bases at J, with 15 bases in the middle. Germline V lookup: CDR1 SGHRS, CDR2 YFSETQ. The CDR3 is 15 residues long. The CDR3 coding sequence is TGCGCCAGCAGCTTTGGGCCCCAGGAGGGCACTGAAGCTTTCTTT. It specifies CASSFGPQEGTEAFF.

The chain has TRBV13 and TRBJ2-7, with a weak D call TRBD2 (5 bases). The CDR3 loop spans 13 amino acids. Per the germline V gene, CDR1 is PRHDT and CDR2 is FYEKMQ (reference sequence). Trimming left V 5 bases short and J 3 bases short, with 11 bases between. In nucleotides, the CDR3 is TGTGCCAGCAGCGGGAGAGGGAGCTACGAGCAGTACTTC. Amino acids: CASSGRGSYEQYF.

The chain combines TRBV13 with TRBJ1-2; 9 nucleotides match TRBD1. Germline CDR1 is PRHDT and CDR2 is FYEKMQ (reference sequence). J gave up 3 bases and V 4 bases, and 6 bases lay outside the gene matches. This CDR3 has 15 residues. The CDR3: CASSSTGGRYYGYTF. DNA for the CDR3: TGTGCCAGCAGCTCGACAGGGGGTCGGTACTATGGCTACACCTTC.

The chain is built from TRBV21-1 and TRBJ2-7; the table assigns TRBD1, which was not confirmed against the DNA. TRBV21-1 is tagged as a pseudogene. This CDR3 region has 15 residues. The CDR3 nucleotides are TGTGCCAGCAGCACTAGATCTCAGGGTACCTACGAGCAGTACTTC. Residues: CASSTRSQGTYEQYF.

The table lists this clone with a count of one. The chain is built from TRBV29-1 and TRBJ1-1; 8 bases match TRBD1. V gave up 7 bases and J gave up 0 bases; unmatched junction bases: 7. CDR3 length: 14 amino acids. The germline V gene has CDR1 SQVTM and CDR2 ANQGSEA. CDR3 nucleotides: TGCAGCGCCCGGACAGGGCCTATGAACACTGAAGCTTTCTTT. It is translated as CSARTGPMNTEAFF.

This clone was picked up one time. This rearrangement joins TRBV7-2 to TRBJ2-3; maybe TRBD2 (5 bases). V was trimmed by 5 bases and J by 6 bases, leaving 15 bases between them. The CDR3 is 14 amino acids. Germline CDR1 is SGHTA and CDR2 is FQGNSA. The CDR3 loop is CASSLPEAADTQYF. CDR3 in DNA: TGTGCCAGCAGCCTTCCGGAGGCGGCCGATACGCAGTATTTT.

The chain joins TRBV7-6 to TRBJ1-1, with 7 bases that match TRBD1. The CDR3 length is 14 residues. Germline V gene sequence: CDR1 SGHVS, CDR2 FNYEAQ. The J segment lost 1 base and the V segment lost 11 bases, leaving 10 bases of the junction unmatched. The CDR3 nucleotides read TGTGCCTGTGCTGAGACAGGGCCGAACACTGAAGCTTTCTTT. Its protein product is CACAETGPNTEAFF.

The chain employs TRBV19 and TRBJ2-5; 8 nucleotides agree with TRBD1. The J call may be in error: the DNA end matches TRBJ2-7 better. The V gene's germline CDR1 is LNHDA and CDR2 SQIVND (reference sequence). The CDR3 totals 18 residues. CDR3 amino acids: CASSSKTGAFLAYYEQYF. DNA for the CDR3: TGTGCCAGTAGTTCCAAGACAGGGGCATTCCTGGCCTACTACGAGCAGTACTTC.

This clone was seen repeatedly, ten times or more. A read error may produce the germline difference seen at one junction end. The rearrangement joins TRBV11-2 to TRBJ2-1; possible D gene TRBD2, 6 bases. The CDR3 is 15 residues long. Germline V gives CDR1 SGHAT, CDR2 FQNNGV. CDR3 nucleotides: TGTGCCAGCAGCCAGACGGGAGCGGCCCCGGTCAGCGTGGTCTTC. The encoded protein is CASSQTGAAPVSVVF. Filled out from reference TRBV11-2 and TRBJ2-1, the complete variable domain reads EAGVAQSPRYKIIEKRQSVAFWCNPISGHATLYWYQQILGQGPKLLIQFQNNGVVDDSQLPKDRFSAERLKGVDSTLKIQPAKLEDSAVYLCASSQTGAAPVSVVFGPGTRLTVL.

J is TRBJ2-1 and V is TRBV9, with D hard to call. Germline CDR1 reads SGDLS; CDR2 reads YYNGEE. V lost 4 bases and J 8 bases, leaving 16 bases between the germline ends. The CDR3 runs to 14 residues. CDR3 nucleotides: TGTGCCAGCAGCCTTCGGCCCTTCGCGGATGAGCAGTTCTTC. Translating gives CASSLRPFADEQFF.

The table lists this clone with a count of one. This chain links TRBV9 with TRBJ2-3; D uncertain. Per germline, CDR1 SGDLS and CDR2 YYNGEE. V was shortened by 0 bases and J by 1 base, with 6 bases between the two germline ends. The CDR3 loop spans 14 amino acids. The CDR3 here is CASSVGHRTDTQYF. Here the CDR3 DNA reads TGTGCCAGCAGCGTAGGGCATCGCACAGATACGCAGTATTTT. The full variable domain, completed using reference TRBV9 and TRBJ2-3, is DSGVTQTPKHLITATGQRVTLRCSPRSGDLSVYWYQQSLDQGLQFLIQYYNGEERAKGNILERFSAQQFPDLHSELNLSSLELGDSALYFCASSVGHRTDTQYFGPGTRLTVL.

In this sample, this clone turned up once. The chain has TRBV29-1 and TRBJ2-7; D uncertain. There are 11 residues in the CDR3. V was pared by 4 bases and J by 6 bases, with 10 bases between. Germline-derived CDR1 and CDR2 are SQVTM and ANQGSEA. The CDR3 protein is CSVAGTLEQYF. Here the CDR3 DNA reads TGCAGCGTTGCCGGTACGCTCGAGCAGTACTTC.

The DNA for the CDR3 is TGTGCCAGTAGAAGTGAACCGGGACAGGGTGTTTCGGCTTTCCCAAGGCATGCTTTCTTT. It is translated as CASRSEPGQGVSAFPRHAFF. This sequence joins TRBV19 and TRBJ1-1; 9 bases fit TRBD1. The CDR3 is 20 residues long. J was trimmed by 11 bases and V by 6 bases; bases with no gene match: 31. From germline, CDR1 is LNHDA and CDR2 SQIVND (reference sequence).